These 26 T cell receptor beta chains were all obtained from the same sample, sequenced in a study of CD8+ T cells in alopecia areata. Sequencing used cDNA as its template, made by extracting RNA and reverse transcribing it. Here immunoSEQ multiplex PCR was the method, and the copy in TCRdb shows in-frame clones only, minus some. The sample lists around 200,000 clones; roughly 63% were seen once. Here the sequenced sample was CD4+ T cells sorted from blood, taken at week 0. The receptor set was obtained from a human donor with alopecia areata.

This clone was seen only a few times. The rearrangement joins TRBV29-1 to TRBJ2-7; D not resolved. Germline CDR1 SQVTM, CDR2 ANQGSEA. The CDR3 contains 11 residues. V gave up 5 bases and J gave up 0 bases, with 5 bases separating them. The CDR3 loop is CSVSHSYEQYF. CDR3 sequence (DNA): TGCAGCGTTTCACACTCCTACGAGCAGTACTTC.

This clone was counted only a few times. V usage is TRBV7-2 and J usage is TRBJ2-5; 8 nucleotides agree with TRBD2. Looked up from germline, CDR1 is SGHTA and CDR2 is FQGNSA. V lost 4 bases, J lost 1 base, and 11 bases stayed unmatched. The CDR3 spans 17 residues. In nucleotides, the CDR3 is TGTGCCAGCAGCTCCCTCCCACTGGCGGGGGGCCAAGAGACCCAGTACTTC. It codes for CASSSLPLAGGQETQYF. Combining the CDR3 with reference TRBV7-2 and TRBJ2-5 gives the whole variable domain GAGVSQSPSNKVTEKGKDVELRCDPISGHTALYWYRQSLGQGLEFLIYFQGNSAPDKSGLPSDRFSAERTGGSVSTLTIQRTQQEDSAVYLCASSSLPLAGGQETQYFGPGTRLLVL.

This clone was seen a single time. V gene TRBV29-1 combines with J gene TRBJ2-5; tentative D call: TRBD1 (6 bases). CDR1 and CDR2 (germline): SQVTM, ANQGSEA. The CDR3 is made up of 13 amino acids. Trimming stripped 3 bases from V and 2 bases from J, with 10 bases between. Written as DNA, the CDR3 is TGCAGCGTTGAGGGGGCCGTTCAAGAGACCCAGTACTTC. This codes for CSVEGAVQETQYF.

This chain connects TRBV19 to TRBJ1-5; 9 nucleotides match TRBD1. Per germline, CDR1 LNHDA and CDR2 SQIVND (reference sequence). The CDR3 is 16 amino acids. The trim removed 3 bases at V and 6 bases at J, leaving 9 bases unmatched. The CDR3 nucleotides are TGTGCCAGTAGTATTCCCACAGGGGGCAGGGGTCAGCCCCAGCATTTT. This codes for CASSIPTGGRGQPQHF.

The chain is built from TRBV6-5 and TRBJ1-2, with 10 bases matching TRBD1. This CDR3 is built from 15 residues. Germline trimming cut 0 bases from V and 5 bases from J; bases unmatched to any gene: 3. CDR1 and CDR2 from the germline V gene are MNHEY and SVGAGI. CDR3 DNA: TGTGCCAGCAGTTACTCGGGACAGGGGAGATATGGCTACACCTTC. Encoded protein: CASSYSGQGRYGYTF.

CDR3 coding DNA: TGTGCCAGCAGCCTTAAAGGACTAGCGGGGGCCCTCACAGATACGCAGTATTTT. This sequence encodes CASSLKGLAGALTDTQYF. The chain recombines TRBV7-3 with TRBJ2-3; 13 bases match TRBD2. V dropped 5 bases and J dropped 2; count of bases not matched to a gene: 10. CDR1 SGHTA and CDR2 FQGTGA come from the germline V gene. This CDR3 contains 18 residues.

This clone was seen a single time. V is TRBV6-5 and J is TRBJ1-2, with TRBD1 identical over 7 bases. V shed 6 bases, J shed 4 bases, and the junction held 5 bases outside the gene matches. The CDR3 totals 13 residues. The V gene's germline CDR1 is MNHEY and CDR2 SVGAGI. The CDR3 region has the DNA TGTGCCAGCAGCTACCGACAGGGCTATGGCTACACCTTC. The encoded protein is CASSYRQGYGYTF.

V usage is TRBV5-4 and J usage is TRBJ2-7, with D possibly being TRBD2 (6 bases). CDR3 size: 13 residues. V was clipped by 7 bases and J by 6 bases, with 17 bases between them. Germline CDR1 and CDR2: SGHNT and YYREEE (reference sequence). CDR3 sequence (DNA): TGTGCCAGCGGATCGCGGGGCTTTTCCGAGCAGTACTTC. Protein product: CASGSRGFSEQYF.

The J gene is TRBJ1-2, the V gene TRBV4-3; D unclear. The CDR3 is made up of 16 amino acids. The germline CDR1 and CDR2 sequences are LGHNA and YSLEER. V lost 0 bases to trimming and J lost 0 bases, with 11 bases between them. The CDR3 nucleotides read TGCGCCAGCAGCCAAGAAGTATCAGATTCTAACTATGGCTACACCTTC. It specifies CASSQEVSDSNYGYTF.

This clone came up a few times. This chain connects TRBV19 to TRBJ2-2; D may correspond to TRBD1 or TRBD2 (5 bases each). CDR1 and CDR2 from the germline V gene are LNHDA and SQIVND (reference sequence). The CDR3 is 15 residues long. Trimming removed 9 bases from V and 7 bases from J, with 21 bases in between. The CDR3 reads CASTPGPHADGELFF. In nucleotides, the CDR3 is TGTGCCAGCACCCCGGGACCCCATGCGGACGGGGAGCTGTTTTTT.

The V and J genes are TRBV29-1 and TRBJ1-1; maybe TRBD1 (5 bases). Germline V gene sequence: CDR1 SQVTM, CDR2 ANQGSEA. Trimming took 3 bases from V and 0 from J, leaving 14 bases between them. There are 15 residues in the CDR3. CDR3 in amino acids: CSVEARQKLNTEAFF. The CDR3, as DNA: TGCAGCGTTGAGGCCCGACAGAAACTGAACACTGAAGCTTTCTTT.

The chain recombines TRBV4-3 with TRBJ1-2; 7 bases are shared with TRBD1. Germline V gives CDR1 LGHNA, CDR2 YSLEER. This CDR3 has 16 amino acids. V was clipped by 0 bases and J by 7 bases; unmatched bases: 11. Written as DNA, the CDR3 is TGCGCCAGCAGCCAAGAAACTGGCGGCAGGGGGGGTGGCTACACCTTC. This encodes CASSQETGGRGGGYTF.

V and J are TRBV7-2 and TRBJ1-1, with no clear D. Germline V CDR1 and CDR2: SGHTA, FQGNSA. Trimming left V 1 base short and J 5 bases short, with 20 bases between. This CDR3 region has 17 residues. As DNA, the CDR3 is TGTGCCAGCAGCTTAGACGGTGGAGGAGGGTTTGGTACTGAAGCTTTCTTT. Protein: CASSLDGGGGFGTEAFF.

There are a few counts of this clone. The chain links TRBV9 to TRBJ2-3; tentatively, D is TRBD1 or TRBD2 (5 bases each). The germline V gene has CDR1 SGDLS and CDR2 YYNGEE. There are 13 residues in the CDR3. V lost 4 bases and J 6 bases, leaving 12 bases between the germline ends. In nucleotides, the CDR3 is TGTGCCAGCAGCCCGGGACCCACCGATACGCAGTATTTT. It specifies CASSPGPTDTQYF.

This clone came up a few times. The chain carries TRBV9 and TRBJ2-6; D gene ambiguous. Germline CDR1 reads SGDLS; CDR2 reads YYNGEE. This CDR3 spans 14 amino acids. Trimming pared 0 bases from V and 2 bases from J, leaving 3 bases between. The CDR3 reads CASSVAAGANVLTF. The CDR3, as DNA: TGTGCCAGCAGCGTAGCCGCTGGGGCCAACGTCCTGACTTTC. The full variable domain, completed using reference TRBV9 and TRBJ2-6, is DSGVTQTPKHLITATGQRVTLRCSPRSGDLSVYWYQQSLDQGLQFLIQYYNGEERAKGNILERFSAQQFPDLHSELNLSSLELGDSALYFCASSVAAGANVLTFGAGSRLTVL.

V is TRBV10-1 and J is TRBJ2-1; TRBD2 matches at 10 bases. Germline values: CDR1 WNHNN, CDR2 SYGVQD (reference sequence). The CDR3 length is 20 residues. V lost 0 bases to trimming and J lost 0 bases; unmatched junction nucleotides: 11. CDR3 loop: CASSESRRLAGASSYNEQFF. CDR3 DNA: TGCGCCAGCAGTGAGTCGAGGAGACTAGCGGGCGCGAGCTCCTACAATGAGCAGTTCTTC.

The chain joins TRBV4-3 to TRBJ2-7; D call uncertain. The CDR3 spans 13 residues. Germline values: CDR1 LGHNA, CDR2 YSLEER. V was pared by 1 base and J by 6 bases, with 10 bases between. CDR3 amino acids: CASSQGLKGEQYF. The CDR3 bases are TGCGCCAGCAGCCAAGGGCTGAAAGGCGAGCAGTACTTC.

V is TRBV15 and J is TRBJ1-3; the D is unclear. CDR1 and CDR2 from the germline V gene are LNHNV and YYDKDF (reference sequence). The CDR3 is 15 amino acids. Trimming took 0 bases from V and 0 from J, leaving 6 bases between them. CDR3 sequence: CATSRDSGSGNTIYF. The CDR3 coding sequence is TGTGCCACCAGCAGAGATTCAGGCTCTGGAAACACCATATATTTT.

The chain links TRBV9 to TRBJ2-5; D might be TRBD1 (6 bases). The V gene's germline CDR1 is SGDLS and CDR2 YYNGEE. Trimming removed 4 bases at V and 1 base at J, with 14 bases between. This CDR3 is built from 15 residues. CDR3 nucleotides: TGTGCCAGCAGCCCGCGCACAGGGAGCCAAGAGACCCAGTACTTC. The encoded protein is CASSPRTGSQETQYF.

This clone was seen a few times. V usage is TRBV7-2 and J usage is TRBJ2-3, with 8 bases lining up with TRBD1. Trimming cost V 0 bases and J 4 bases; bases outside gene matches: 3. Per germline, CDR1 SGHTA and CDR2 FQGNSA. The CDR3 has 15 amino acids. The CDR3 DNA sequence: TGTGCCAGCAGCTTAGCCAGGACAGGGTCAGATACGCAGTATTTT. Its translation: CASSLARTGSDTQYF.

The V and J genes are TRBV7-2 and TRBJ2-3; 8 nucleotides match TRBD2. Germline-derived CDR1 and CDR2 are SGHTA and FQGNSA. V trimming: 5 bases; J trimming: 2 bases; junction bases outside the gene matches: 3. The CDR3 contains 14 residues. The CDR3 DNA reads as TGTGCCAGCAGCATGGGACTAGACACAGATACGCAGTATTTT. It encodes CASSMGLDTDTQYF.

The CDR3 is CSVGTEGRGYTF. The CDR3 DNA reads TGCAGCGTTGGAACAGAGGGTCGGGGCTACACCTTC. V gene TRBV29-1 combines with J gene TRBJ1-2; D gene ambiguous. Deletions cut 4 bases from V and 8 bases from J, with 14 bases between. Per germline, CDR1 SQVTM and CDR2 ANQGSEA. The CDR3 runs to 12 residues.

This clone has more than one count but fewer than ten. J is TRBJ2-6 and V is TRBV30; D unclear. Germline CDR1 GTSNPN, CDR2 SVGIG (reference sequence). This CDR3 region has 16 residues. Trimming took 1 base from V and 2 from J, leaving 12 bases between them. CDR3 sequence: CAWSDPAIPGANVLTF. The CDR3 nucleotides are TGTGCCTGGAGTGACCCAGCGATCCCTGGGGCCAACGTCCTGACTTTC.

The table lists this clone with a few counts. This chain links TRBV4-2 with TRBJ2-1, with 9 bases fitting TRBD2. Per germline, CDR1 LGHNA and CDR2 YNFKEQ. The CDR3 is 16 residues long. V was clipped by 0 bases and J by 4 bases; unmatched bases: 4. The CDR3 DNA reads TGTGCCAGCAGCCAAGATCTCAGCGGGGGGTACAATGAGCAGTTCTTC. It is translated as CASSQDLSGGYNEQFF.

The chain employs TRBV29-1 and TRBJ1-1; 7 bases fit TRBD1. Germline loops: CDR1 SQVTM, CDR2 ANQGSEA. Unmatched junction bases numbered 9, after V lost 7 bases and J lost 1 base. This CDR3 comprises 14 residues. DNA of the CDR3: TGCAGCGCAACAGGGGCGGTTGGGAACACTGAAGCTTTCTTT. It codes for CSATGAVGNTEAFF.

V gene TRBV19 combines with J gene TRBJ1-2; no clear D. Germline CDR1 reads LNHDA; CDR2 reads SQIVND (reference sequence). The CDR3 runs 13 residues. V was trimmed by 3 bases and J by 2 bases, leaving 7 bases between them. The DNA for the CDR3 is TGTGCCAGTAGTATTGAGGGCAACTATGGCTACACCTTC. Amino acids: CASSIEGNYGYTF.